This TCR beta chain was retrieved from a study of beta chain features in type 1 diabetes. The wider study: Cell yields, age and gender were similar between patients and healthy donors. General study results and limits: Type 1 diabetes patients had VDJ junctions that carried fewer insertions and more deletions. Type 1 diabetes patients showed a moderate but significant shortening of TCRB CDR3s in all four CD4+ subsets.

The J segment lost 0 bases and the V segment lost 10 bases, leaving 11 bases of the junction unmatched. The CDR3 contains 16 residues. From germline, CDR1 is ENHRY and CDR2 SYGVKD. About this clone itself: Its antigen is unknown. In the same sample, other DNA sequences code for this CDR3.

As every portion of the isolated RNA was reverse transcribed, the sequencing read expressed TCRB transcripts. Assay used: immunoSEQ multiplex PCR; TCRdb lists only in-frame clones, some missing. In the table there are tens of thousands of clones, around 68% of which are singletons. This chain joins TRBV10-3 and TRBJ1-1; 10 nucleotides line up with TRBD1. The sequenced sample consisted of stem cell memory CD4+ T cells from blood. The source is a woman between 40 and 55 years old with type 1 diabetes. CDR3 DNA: TGTGCCACCCACCGGGACAGGGGAGGAATGAACACTGAAGCTTTCTTT. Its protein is CATHRDRGGMNTEAFF.